This passage covers 9 T cell receptor beta chains from one sample sequenced in a study of blood T cell repertoires in COVID-19. Sequencing was performed with immunoSEQ multiplex PCR; in TCRdb, only in-frame clones are kept and a portion is missing. This table holds tens of thousands of clones, less than 80% found once. The source material was peripheral blood. Receptors were obtained from a human donor in a cohort sampled during active COVID-19.

The chain has TRBV6-2 or TRBV6-3 and TRBJ2-3; no definite D call. Trimming cost V 6 bases and J 7 bases, with 11 bases left between them. This CDR3 is built from 12 residues. The germline gives CDR1 MNHEY, CDR2 SVGEGT. This CDR3 reads CASSANLYTQYF. CDR3 coding DNA: TGTGCCAGCAGCGCCAACCTATATACGCAGTATTTT.

The chain combines TRBV18 with TRBJ1-5; D perhaps matches TRBD1 (6 bases). This CDR3 contains 13 residues. The germline V gene encodes CDR1 KGHSH and CDR2 LQKENI. Trimming took off 6 bases at V and 5 bases at J, with 11 bases between the two ends. This chain's CDR3 is CASSPRTDQPQHF. CDR3 coding DNA: TGTGCCAGCTCTCCAAGGACAGATCAGCCCCAGCATTTT.

This clone has more than one count but fewer than ten. The rearrangement uses TRBV9 and TRBJ2-3, with D perhaps TRBD2 (6 bases). V was cut by 0 bases and J by 6 bases, with 14 bases left in between. The germline gives CDR1 SGDLS, CDR2 YYNGEE. This CDR3 contains 15 residues. CDR3 protein: CASSVGGESQDTQYF. The CDR3 coding sequence is TGTGCCAGCAGCGTAGGGGGGGAAAGCCAGGATACGCAGTATTTT.

The chain carries TRBV7-9 and TRBJ1-1; the match to TRBD1 covers 8 bases. J was trimmed by 4 bases and V by 5 bases; bases with no gene match: 3. The V gene's germline CDR1 is SEHNR and CDR2 FQNEAQ (reference sequence). The CDR3 has 13 amino acids. CDR3 residues: CASSRTGGTEAFF. CDR3 nucleotides: TGTGCCAGCAGCCGTACAGGGGGCACTGAAGCTTTCTTT.

This clone occurred a few times. The chain is built from TRBV7-2 and TRBJ2-5; 8 bases align to TRBD2. Germline trimming cut 1 base from V and 0 bases from J; bases unmatched to any gene: 4. The CDR3 length is 16 residues. Germline CDR1 and CDR2: SGHTA and FQGNSA. CDR3 region: CASSLGSSGYQETQYF. CDR3 bases: TGTGCCAGCAGCTTAGGGTCTAGCGGGTACCAAGAGACCCAGTACTTC.

The genes are TRBV7-9 and TRBJ2-5; tentative D call: TRBD2 (6 bases). Germline-derived CDR1 and CDR2 are SEHNR and FQNEAQ (reference sequence). Trimming took off 6 bases at V and 5 bases at J, with 19 bases between the two ends. There are 15 residues in the CDR3. The CDR3 DNA reads TGTGCCAGCAGTTCCCGGGAGTCCAAGGGGGAGACCCAGTACTTC. Translating gives CASSSRESKGETQYF.

The CDR3: CASSPRTGTNTGELFF. CDR3 sequence (DNA): TGCGCCAGCAGCCCGAGGACAGGGACGAACACCGGGGAGCTGTTTTTT. The V and J genes are TRBV5-1 and TRBJ2-2; 8 bases are shared with TRBD1. The CDR3 is 16 residues long. CDR1 and CDR2 (germline): SGHRS, YFSETQ. V was clipped by 4 bases and J by 0 bases; unmatched bases: 5.

CDR3 DNA: TGTGCCAGTAGTATAGATGGGACTAGTTCCGCATCCTACAATGAGCAGTTCTTC. This encodes CASSIDGTSSASYNEQFF. This chain joins TRBV19 and TRBJ2-1, with 8 bases aligning to TRBD2. The CDR3 contains 18 residues. V was clipped by 0 bases and J by 1 base; unmatched bases: 8. From germline, CDR1 is LNHDA and CDR2 SQIVND (reference sequence).

V and J are TRBV4-3 and TRBJ2-3, with TRBD2 matching 10 bases. This CDR3 comprises 15 residues. The germline gives CDR1 LGHNA, CDR2 YSLEER. V dropped 1 base and J dropped 6; count of bases not matched to a gene: 4. CDR3 bases: TGCGCCAGCAGCCAAGCTAGCGGGAGCCCCGATACGCAGTATTTT. Translated, it gives CASSQASGSPDTQYF.